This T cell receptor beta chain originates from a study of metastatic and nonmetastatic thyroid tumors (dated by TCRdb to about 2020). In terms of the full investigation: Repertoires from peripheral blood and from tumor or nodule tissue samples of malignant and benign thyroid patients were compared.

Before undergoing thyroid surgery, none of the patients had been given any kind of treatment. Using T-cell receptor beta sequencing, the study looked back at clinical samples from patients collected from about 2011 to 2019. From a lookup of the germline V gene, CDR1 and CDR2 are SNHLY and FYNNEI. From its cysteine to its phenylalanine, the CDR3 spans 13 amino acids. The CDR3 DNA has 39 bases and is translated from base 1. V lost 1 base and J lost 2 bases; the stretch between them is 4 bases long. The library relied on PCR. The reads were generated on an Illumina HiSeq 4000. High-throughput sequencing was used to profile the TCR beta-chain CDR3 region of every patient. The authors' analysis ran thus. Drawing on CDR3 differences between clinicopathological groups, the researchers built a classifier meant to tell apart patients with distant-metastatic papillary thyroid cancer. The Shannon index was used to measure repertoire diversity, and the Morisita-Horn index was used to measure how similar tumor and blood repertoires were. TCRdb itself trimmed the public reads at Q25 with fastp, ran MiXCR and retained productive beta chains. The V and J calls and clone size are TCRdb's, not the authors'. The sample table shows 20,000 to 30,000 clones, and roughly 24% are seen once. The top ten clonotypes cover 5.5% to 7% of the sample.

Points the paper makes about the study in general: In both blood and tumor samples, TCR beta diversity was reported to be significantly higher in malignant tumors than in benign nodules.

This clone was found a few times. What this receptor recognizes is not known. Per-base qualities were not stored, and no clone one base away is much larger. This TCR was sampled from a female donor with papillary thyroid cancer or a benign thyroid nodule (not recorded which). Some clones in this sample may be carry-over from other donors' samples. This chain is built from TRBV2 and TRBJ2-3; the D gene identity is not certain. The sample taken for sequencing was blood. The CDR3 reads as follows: CASSEEYTDTQYF. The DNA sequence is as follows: TGTGCCAGCAGTGAAGAGTACACAGATACGCAGTATTTT.